Sequencing of this T cell receptor beta chain was carried out in a study of cytomegalovirus exposure and HLA in healthy donors. To note about this clone: The antigen is unknown.

Study observations and caveats: The majority of CMV-associated TCR beta chains were reported as apparently HLA-restricted in a later analysis. It was only CMV serostatus that was available as immune exposure information. Highly shared variants forming one cluster were likely a sequencing artifact. CMV antigen specificity of three CMV-associated chains was confirmed in vitro.

The PCR contained 60 Vbeta and 13 Jbeta primers. Profiling relied on immunoSEQ multiplex PCR, and the TCRdb table lists in-frame clones only, not all of them. The repertoire holds over 150,000 clones, with about 72% as singletons. The CDR3 has 15 residues. Sequencing was performed on PBMCs. The sequence was obtained from a man younger than 40 in good health and CMV-seropositive. V usage is TRBV21-1 and J usage is TRBJ1-2; the table's D call, TRBD1, has no DNA check behind it. TRBV21-1 is recorded as a pseudogene. In DNA, the CDR3 is TGTGCCAGCAGCAAACTTGGACAGCTAACCTATGGCTACACCTTC. This gives the protein CASSKLGQLTYGYTF.